Listed below are T cell receptor beta chains from one sample, sequenced in a study of cytomegalovirus exposure and HLA in healthy donors. Sequencing used immunoSEQ multiplex PCR; TCRdb keeps in-frame clones, though not all of them. The table has 150,000 or so clones, 65% to 80% seen once. Sample: PBMCs. The receptors originated from a female donor in good health and CMV-seronegative. CDR3s leave out the opening cysteine and the closing phenylalanine or tryptophan.

CDR3aa | len | j_gene | v_gene
ASRPTGISYEQY | 12 | TRBJ2-7 | TRBV19
AISHSGVNTGELF | 13 | TRBJ2-2 | TRBV10-3
ASSFRGTGVRSYEQY | 15 | TRBJ2-7 | TRBV7-3
ASSVGGGGTYEQY | 13 | TRBJ2-7 | TRBV9
ASSQLAGSQETQY | 13 | TRBJ2-5 | TRBV4-2
ASKRAGESDTQY | 12 | TRBJ2-3 | TRBV9
ASSLGGFYEQY | 11 | TRBJ2-7 | TRBV7-8
ASSLERAGGLSYEQY | 15 | TRBJ2-7 | TRBV13
ASSTNIIRGRNTGELF | 16 | TRBJ2-2 | TRBV7-9
ASSGGSGVYNEQF | 13 | TRBJ2-1 | TRBV2
ASSPGQGTPGNTIY | 14 | TRBJ1-3 | TRBV7-2
ASSPLPGPSYEQY | 13 | TRBJ2-7 | TRBV27
ASSGRRGTGELF | 12 | TRBJ2-2 | TRBV7-8
ASSVDGALYNEQF | 13 | TRBJ2-1 | TRBV9
ASSTGNSMNTEAF | 13 | TRBJ1-1 | TRBV19
ASSPDVTVTDTQY | 13 | TRBJ2-3 | TRBV19
ASSPLSGGRNTQY | 13 | TRBJ2-3 | TRBV27
ASSYSTYNEKLF | 12 | TRBJ1-4 | TRBV6-5
AWSGGLAIYEQY | 12 | TRBJ2-7 | TRBV30
ASSYYGQGPYEQY | 13 | TRBJ2-7 | TRBV6-5
ASSSTGSYGYT | 11 | TRBJ1-2 | TRBV6-1
ASSPDRGWDYGYT | 13 | TRBJ1-2 | TRBV5-1
AISEGQGVGYGYT | 13 | TRBJ1-2 | TRBV10-3
ASSFPRDYTDTQY | 13 | TRBJ2-3 | TRBV5-1
ASSVGQLQETQY | 12 | TRBJ2-5 | TRBV9
ATSRNRGVYGYT | 12 | TRBJ1-2 | TRBV15
ASSSPDSTYEQY | 12 | TRBJ2-7 | TRBV7-9
ASSSRGKGTQY | 11 | TRBJ2-3 | TRBV6-1
ASSWTANTEAF | 11 | TRBJ1-1 | TRBV5-6
ASRLTGVPTGELF | 13 | TRBJ2-2 | TRBV2
ASSFRTFQSTDTQY | 14 | TRBJ2-3 | TRBV5-4
ASSLASGAGNTIY | 13 | TRBJ1-3 | TRBV6-6
ASSPGQGDYGYT | 12 | TRBJ1-2 | TRBV5-5
ASSATAGTGYEQY | 13 | TRBJ2-7 | TRBV19
ASSSGQGSNQPQH | 13 | TRBJ1-5 | TRBV7-9
ASSLTGGALDTQY | 13 | TRBJ2-3 | TRBV5-1
SVPPGQGTDTQY | 12 | TRBJ2-3 | TRBV29-1
ASSSHLGRGGSEAF | 14 | TRBJ1-1 | TRBV9
ASSEGWAGGQETQY | 14 | TRBJ2-5 | TRBV2
ASSLNAGQYTEAF | 13 | TRBJ1-1 | TRBV7-3
ASSYSYSGRYGYT | 13 | TRBJ1-2 | TRBV6-5
ASMTGRGYT | 9 | TRBJ1-2 | TRBV2
ASSIVGGTGAYEQY | 14 | TRBJ2-7 | TRBV19
ASSLVAGGRNEQF | 13 | TRBJ2-1 | TRBV7-2
ASSALTSGGGDTQY | 14 | TRBJ2-3 | TRBV7-6
ASSLGAPAFYEQY | 13 | TRBJ2-7 | TRBV5-4
ASSLEGAGRF | 10 | TRBJ2-1 | TRBV5-6
ASSQVPHRGAGSYEQY | 16 | TRBJ2-7 | TRBV4-1